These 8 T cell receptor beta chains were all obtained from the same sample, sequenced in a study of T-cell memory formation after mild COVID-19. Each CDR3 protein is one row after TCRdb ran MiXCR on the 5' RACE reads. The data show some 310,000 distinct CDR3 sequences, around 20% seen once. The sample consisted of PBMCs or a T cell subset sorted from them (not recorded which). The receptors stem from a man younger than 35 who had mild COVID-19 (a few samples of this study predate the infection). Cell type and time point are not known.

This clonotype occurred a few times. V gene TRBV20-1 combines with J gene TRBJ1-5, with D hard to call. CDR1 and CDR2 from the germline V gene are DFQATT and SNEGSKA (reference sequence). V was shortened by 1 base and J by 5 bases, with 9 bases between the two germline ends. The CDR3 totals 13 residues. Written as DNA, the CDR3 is TGCAGTGCTAGAGCCGGTAACCATCAGCCCCAGCATTTT. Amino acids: CSARAGNHQPQHF.

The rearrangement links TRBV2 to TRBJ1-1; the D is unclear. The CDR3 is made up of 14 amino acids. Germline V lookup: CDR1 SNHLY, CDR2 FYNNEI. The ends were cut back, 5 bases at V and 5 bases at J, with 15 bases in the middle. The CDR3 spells CASSFSSWYTEAFF. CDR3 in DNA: TGTGCCAGCAGTTTCAGCTCGTGGTATACTGAAGCTTTCTTT.

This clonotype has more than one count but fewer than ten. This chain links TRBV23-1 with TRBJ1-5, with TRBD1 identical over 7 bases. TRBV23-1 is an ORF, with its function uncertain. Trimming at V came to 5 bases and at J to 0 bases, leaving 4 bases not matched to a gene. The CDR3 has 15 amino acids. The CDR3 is CASSGTAYSNQPQHF. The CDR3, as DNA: TGCGCCAGCAGTGGGACAGCTTATAGCAATCAGCCCCAGCATTTT.

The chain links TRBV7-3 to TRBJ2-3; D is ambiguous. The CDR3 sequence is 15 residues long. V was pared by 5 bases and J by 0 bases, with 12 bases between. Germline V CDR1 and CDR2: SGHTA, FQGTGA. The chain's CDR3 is CASSLGIGSTDTQYF. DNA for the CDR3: TGTGCCAGCAGCCTTGGGATAGGAAGCACAGATACGCAGTATTTT.

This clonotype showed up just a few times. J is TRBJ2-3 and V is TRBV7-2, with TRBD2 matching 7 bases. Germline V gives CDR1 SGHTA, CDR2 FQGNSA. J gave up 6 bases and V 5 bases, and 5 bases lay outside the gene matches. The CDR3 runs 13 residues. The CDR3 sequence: CASSRAGSDTQYF. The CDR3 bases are TGTGCCAGCAGCCGAGCGGGGTCGGATACGCAGTATTTT.

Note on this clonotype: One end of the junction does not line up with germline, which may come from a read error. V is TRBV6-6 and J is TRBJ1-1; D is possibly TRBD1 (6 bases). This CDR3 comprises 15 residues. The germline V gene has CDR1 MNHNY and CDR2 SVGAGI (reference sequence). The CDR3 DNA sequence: TGTGCCAGCAGTCGGTACACAGGGAGTCGCACTGAAGCTTTATTT. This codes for CASSRYTGSRTEALF.

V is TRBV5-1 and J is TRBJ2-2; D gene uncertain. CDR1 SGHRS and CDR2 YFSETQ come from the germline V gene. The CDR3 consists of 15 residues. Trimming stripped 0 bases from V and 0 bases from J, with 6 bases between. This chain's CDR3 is CASSLGPSNTGELFF. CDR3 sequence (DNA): TGCGCCAGCAGCTTGGGACCGTCGAACACCGGGGAGCTGTTTTTT.

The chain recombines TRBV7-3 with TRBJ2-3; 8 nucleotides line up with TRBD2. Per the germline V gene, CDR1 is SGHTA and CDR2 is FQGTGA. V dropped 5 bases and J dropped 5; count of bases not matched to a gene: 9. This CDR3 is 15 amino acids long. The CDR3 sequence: CASSDGLARGDTQYF. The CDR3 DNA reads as TGTGCCAGCAGCGATGGACTAGCTCGGGGAGATACGCAGTATTTT.